The entry below gives a single T cell receptor (delta chain) sequence along with its context. This clone was counted between two and nine times. Its antigen is still unknown. Translating this DNA gives a protein that differs at residue 13 from the TCRdb one, which belongs to a much larger clone; a read error is likely, and the protein shown is this translation. Both library preparation methods relied on multiplex PCR with primers aimed at conserved V and J regions of the TCR genes. Amplicons were purified, pooled and sequenced on an Illumina MiSeq platform. As for how the authors treated the data: V(D)J alignment, clonotype assembly and translation were done with MiXCR, while functionality assessment and CDR3 repertoire analyses were done with VDJtools. CDR3 followed the IMGT definition, and analyses included only productive sequences that used functional genes, leaving out ORF genes and pseudogenes. A custom Python script was used to search all patients and controls for identical amino acid CDR3s of major clonotypes (frequency >=5%). A one-sided non-parametric Wilcoxon test was used to compare clonotype frequencies between patients and controls. The public reads were reprocessed by TCRdb using CATT, and rows of matching DNA were later combined. The V and J calls, along with clone size, are taken from TCRdb and not from the paper's own processing. Here the sample has around 3,100 delta-chain clones; about 1.2% occur a single time. In total, the top ten clones hold about 25% of the sample.

The sample belongs to a study of gamma delta lymphoproliferative disorders and STAT genes (dated by TCRdb to 2017 to 2018). About the study as a whole: The LymphoTrack Dx TCRG Assay was used to build gamma-chain libraries from a minimum of 50 ng of genomic DNA. Because no corresponding Invivoscribe delta assay was available, delta-chain libraries were prepared according to the EuroClonality-NGS working group standard operating procedure. The study profiled TCR gamma and delta CDR3 repertoires by deep sequencing in Tgammadelta lymphoproliferative disease patients and healthy controls, within a larger immunophenotypic and STAT-mutation study. To confirm the results, all delta-chain samples and two gamma-chain samples were sequenced a second time.

From the cysteine up to the phenylalanine, the CDR3 has a length of 16 residues. The only DNA kept is the CDR3, 48 bases in frame from the first base. From a lookup of the germline V gene, CDR1 and CDR2 are GEAIGNYY and EKD. General findings and caveats noted by the study authors: It was noted by the authors that NGS specificity may be reduced at low frequencies, so confirmation of the public or private nature of leukemic clones is needed. Leukemic cells were skewed toward terminal effectors, whereas control T cells likely spanned varied maturation stages, a difference potentially limiting comparisons between patients and controls. In whole-repertoire clustering, patient gamma repertoires grouped separately from healthy controls, whereas delta repertoires showed no separation between groups. Almost every major gamma and delta clonotype found in patients was public, meaning shared with at least one healthy donor, with just a couple of gamma clonotypes being private to disease.

Genomic DNA from peripheral blood mononuclear cells isolated from patients and controls was used for TCR sequencing. Controls were approximately 23 healthy adult blood donors, with a median age of approximately 61 years and some twelve males and roughly 11 females, matched to patients for age and sex. The source is a human donor in good health. This chain is built from TRDV2 and TRDJ1, with no confident D gene call. The sequencing input was blood. The CDR3 corresponds to CACDPIIAGDTDELIF. At the DNA level, the sequence is TGTGCCTGTGACCCCATAATCGCGGGAGACACCGATGAACTCATCTTT.